The 17 T cell receptor beta chains in this list originate from one sample, sequenced in a study of T cell responses to AZD1222 COVID-19 vaccine. Assay: immunoSEQ multiplex PCR; the TCRdb copy retains only in-frame clones and omits some. The sample shows roughly 80,000 clones, around 90% of them seen only once. The sample consisted of peripheral blood, taken 28 days after the second AZD1222 dose. Receptors originate from an adult who received the AZD1222 COVID-19 vaccine.

The gene calls are TRBV27 and TRBJ2-6; D remains unclear. In germline, CDR1 is MNHEY, CDR2 SMNVEV (reference sequence). The CDR3 has 13 residues. Trimming took 6 bases from V and 0 from J, leaving 3 bases between them. The CDR3 loop is CASRSSGANVLTF. The CDR3 DNA reads TGTGCCAGCAGGAGCTCTGGGGCCAACGTCCTGACTTTC.

This clone has just one count. The V call is TRBV6-5, the J call TRBJ2-7; 10 positions agree with TRBD2. The CDR3 totals 13 residues. Germline CDR1 and CDR2: MNHEY and SVGAGI. Trimming cost V 5 bases and J 7 bases; bases outside gene matches: 5. CDR3 sequence: CASSPSGRREQYF. The CDR3 bases are TGTGCCAGCAGTCCTAGCGGGAGAAGAGAGCAGTACTTC.

CDR3 nucleotides: TGTGCCAGCAGCCGCACAGGGACCTATGGCTACACCTTC. Translation gives CASSRTGTYGYTF. The rearrangement joins TRBV7-2 to TRBJ1-2; TRBD1 might be the D (6 bases). With 5 bases removed from V and 4 bases from J, the gap between germline ends came to 11 bases. Germline V CDR1 and CDR2: SGHTA, FQGNSA. The CDR3 has 13 amino acids.

The chain combines TRBV2 with TRBJ2-3, with D unclear. Per germline, CDR1 SNHLY and CDR2 FYNNEI. CDR3 length: 15 amino acids. V was clipped by 5 bases and J by 2 bases, with 14 bases between them. DNA of the CDR3: TGTGCCAGCAGTTTTAACATTGGCTTCACAGATACGCAGTATTTT. Its protein product is CASSFNIGFTDTQYF.

This chain links TRBV5-1 with TRBJ2-2; 10 bases align to TRBD2. The CDR3 loop spans 14 amino acids. Germline-derived CDR1 and CDR2 are SGHRS and YFSETQ. The J segment lost 2 bases and the V segment lost 10 bases, leaving 5 bases of the junction unmatched. The CDR3 nucleotides read TGCGCCGGAAGACTAGCGGGTAACACCGGGGAGCTGTTTTTT. Protein product: CAGRLAGNTGELFF. Looking up the rest from reference TRBV5-1 and TRBJ2-2 gives the full variable domain: KAGVTQTPRYLIKTRGQQVTLSCSPISGHRSVSWYQQTPGQGLQFLFEYFSETQRNKGNFPGRFSGRQFSNSRSEMNVSTLELGDSALYLCAGRLAGNTGELFFGEGSRLTVL.

This chain joins TRBV4-1 and TRBJ2-7; 12 nucleotides agree with TRBD2. V shed 8 bases and J 5 bases; nucleotides not matched to a gene: 16. Germline assignment: CDR1 MGHRA and CDR2 YSYEKL. This CDR3 contains 17 residues. The CDR3 loop is CASAKRSSGRVKDEQYF. In DNA, the CDR3 is TGCGCCAGCGCTAAAAGGTCTAGCGGGAGGGTGAAAGACGAGCAGTACTTC.

This chain uses TRBV28 with TRBJ2-1; D is possibly TRBD2 (6 bases). Germline values: CDR1 MDHEN, CDR2 SYDVKM. This CDR3 comprises 14 residues. Deletions cut 7 bases from V and 4 bases from J, with 14 bases between. CDR3 residues: CASIWGERYNEQFF. The CDR3 DNA reads TGTGCCAGCATTTGGGGGGAGAGGTACAATGAGCAGTTCTTC.

The CDR3 reads CAIRADGLAGQGAPLPGELFF. The CDR3 bases are TGTGCCATCAGAGCAGACGGTCTGGCGGGACAGGGGGCCCCACTCCCCGGGGAGCTGTTTTTT. V usage is TRBV10-3 and J usage is TRBJ2-2, with 12 bases aligning to TRBD1. Germline values: CDR1 ENHRY, CDR2 SYGVKD. The trim removed 6 bases at V and 6 bases at J, leaving 23 bases unmatched. CDR3 length: 21 amino acids.

The rearrangement joins TRBV6-5 to TRBJ2-1, with TRBD2 matching 11 bases. The CDR3 is made up of 15 amino acids. Looked up from germline, CDR1 is MNHEY and CDR2 is SVGAGI. V shed 2 bases, J shed 3 bases, and the junction held 0 bases outside the gene matches. In nucleotides, the CDR3 is TGTGCCAGCAGTTACGGGACTAGCGGCTACAATGAGCAGTTCTTC. This encodes CASSYGTSGYNEQFF.

The genes are TRBV5-4 and TRBJ1-3; no clear D gene. Germline loops: CDR1 SGHNT, CDR2 YYREEE (reference sequence). This CDR3 comprises 16 residues. V lost 0 bases to trimming and J lost 4 bases, with 14 bases between them. CDR3 region: CASSLDATLAGNTIYF. The CDR3 bases are TGTGCCAGCAGCTTGGATGCGACATTAGCAGGAAACACCATATATTTT. The variable domain in full, with the rest retrieved from reference TRBV5-4 and TRBJ1-3, is ETGVTQSPTHLIKTRGQQVTLRCSSQSGHNTVSWYQQALGQGPQFIFQYYREEENGRGNFPPRFSGLQFPNYSSELNVNALELDDSALYLCASSLDATLAGNTIYFGEGSWLTVV.

This rearrangement joins TRBV28 to TRBJ2-1; D is uncertain. The V end was cut by 3 bases, the J end by 3 bases, with 6 bases between. The CDR3 covers 13 residues. CDR1 and CDR2 from the germline V gene are MDHEN and SYDVKM. The CDR3 loop is CASSLGSYNEQFF. Here the CDR3 DNA reads TGTGCCAGCAGTTTGGGCAGCTACAATGAGCAGTTCTTC.

This rearrangement joins TRBV7-2 to TRBJ2-2; D might be TRBD2 (5 bases). CDR1 and CDR2 (germline): SGHTA, FQGNSA. The V end lost 2 bases, the J end lost 3 bases, and 10 bases lay between the germline ends. CDR3 size: 15 residues. As DNA, the CDR3 is TGTGCCAGCAGCTTAATGACTACCCACACCGGGGAGCTGTTTTTT. This sequence encodes CASSLMTTHTGELFF. Complete variable domain (other parts from reference TRBV7-2 and TRBJ2-2): GAGVSQSPSNKVTEKGKDVELRCDPISGHTALYWYRQSLGQGLEFLIYFQGNSAPDKSGLPSDRFSAERTGGSVSTLTIQRTQQEDSAVYLCASSLMTTHTGELFFGEGSRLTVL.

The chain joins TRBV7-8 to TRBJ1-3; D remains unclear. The germline V gene encodes CDR1 SGHVS and CDR2 FQNEAQ. V lost 2 bases to trimming and J lost 0 bases, with 11 bases between them. The CDR3 consists of 16 residues. CDR3 protein: CASSLNPRISGNTIYF. DNA of the CDR3: TGTGCCAGCAGCTTAAATCCCAGAATCTCTGGAAACACCATATATTTT.

This clone was counted once. The V call is TRBV6-2 or TRBV6-3, the J call TRBJ2-7; TRBD2 matches 11 bases. The germline V gene has CDR1 MNHEY and CDR2 SVGEGT. Trimming removed 5 bases from V and 3 bases from J; junction bases left unmatched: 3. The CDR3 extends over 14 amino acids. The chain's CDR3 is CASSRLAGLYEQYF. The CDR3 DNA sequence: TGTGCCAGCAGTCGACTAGCGGGACTCTACGAGCAGTACTTC.

This clone has a single count. The chain combines TRBV4-1 with TRBJ2-3; no definite D call. CDR1 and CDR2 (germline): MGHRA, YSYEKL. This CDR3 has 12 residues. The ends were cut back, 2 bases at V and 4 bases at J, with 4 bases in the middle. Here the CDR3 DNA reads TGCGCCAGCAGCCAACAGTCAGATACGCAGTATTTT. It is translated as CASSQQSDTQYF.

This clone appeared a few times. The rearrangement uses TRBV2 and TRBJ2-1; 10 nucleotides line up with TRBD2. Trimming took 5 bases from V and 0 from J; bases not matched to a gene: 16. Looked up from germline, CDR1 is SNHLY and CDR2 is FYNNEI. The CDR3 has 20 amino acids. The CDR3, as DNA: TGTGCCAGCAGTCGACCTGGGGCTAGCGGGAGAGCGAGCTCCTACAATGAGCAGTTCTTC. Residues: CASSRPGASGRASSYNEQFF.

The V call is TRBV2, the J call TRBJ1-2; no clear D. This CDR3 comprises 13 residues. V gave up 1 base and J gave up 3 bases, with 6 bases separating them. CDR1 is SNHLY, CDR2 FYNNEI, per germline. The CDR3 loop reads CASSEVGDYGYTF. The CDR3 DNA reads TGTGCCAGCAGTGAAGTTGGGGACTATGGCTACACCTTC.